The 6 T cell receptor beta chains presented below share a single source sample, sequenced in a study of cytomegalovirus exposure and HLA in healthy donors. Vbeta (60) and Jbeta (13) primers were used in the PCR. TCRdb keeps only in-frame clones here, not all; method: immunoSEQ multiplex PCR. The sample holds 200,000 to 250,000 clones, about 85% seen once. Sequencing used PBMCs. The receptor set was obtained from a human donor in good health.

The chain employs TRBV7-8 and TRBJ2-3, with 13 bases that match TRBD2. The germline V gene has CDR1 SGHVS and CDR2 FQNEAQ. The CDR3 loop spans 19 amino acids. V trimming: 7 bases; J trimming: 1 base; junction bases outside the gene matches: 14. The CDR3, as DNA: TGTGCCAGCACCGCACTAGCGGGAGGGCCTAGGGTGGGCACAGATACGCAGTATTTT. Amino acids: CASTALAGGPRVGTDTQYF.

V and J are TRBV9 and TRBJ1-5; TRBD1 is a possible D gene (5 bases). V gave up 3 bases and J gave up 4 bases, with 17 bases separating them. Germline values: CDR1 SGDLS, CDR2 YYNGEE. The CDR3 contains 16 residues. The CDR3 reads CASSAGFGGFNQPQHF. The CDR3 nucleotides are TGTGCCAGCAGCGCAGGCTTCGGGGGATTTAATCAGCCCCAGCATTTT.

J is TRBJ2-7 and V is TRBV12-5, with 9 bases that match TRBD1. The CDR3 spans 14 residues. Looked up from germline, CDR1 is LGHNT and CDR2 is FRNRAP. Trimming removed 6 bases from V and 7 bases from J; junction bases left unmatched: 10. CDR3 coding DNA: TGTGCTAGTGGCCACGACAGGGGGTTGGGGGAGCAGTACTTC. As protein: CASGHDRGLGEQYF. The full variable domain, with the rest looked up from reference TRBV12-5 and TRBJ2-7, is DARVTQTPRHKVTEMGQEVTMRCQPILGHNTVFWYRQTMMQGLELLAYFRNRAPLDDSGMPKDRFSAEMPDATLATLKIQPSEPRDSAVYFCASGHDRGLGEQYFGPGTRLTVT.

This clone was seen only once. V is TRBV2 and J is TRBJ1-6, with 8 bases identical to TRBD1. Losses at the gene ends were 6 bases for V and 6 bases for J; bases not matched to a gene: 1. Germline-derived CDR1 and CDR2 are SNHLY and FYNNEI. CDR3 length: 13 residues. CDR3 sequence reads: CASRGQANSPLHF. DNA of the CDR3: TGTGCCAGCAGGGGACAGGCTAATTCACCCCTCCACTTT. The full variable domain, in which reference TRBV2 and TRBJ1-6 provide the parts outside the CDR3, is EPEVTQTPSHQVTQMGQEVILRCVPISNHLYFYWYRQILGQKVEFLVSFYNNEISEKSEIFDDQFSVERPDGSNFTLKIRSTKLEDSAMYFCASRGQANSPLHFGNGTRLTVT.

This sequence joins TRBV19 and TRBJ2-3, with no clear D. The ends were cut back, 0 bases at V and 0 bases at J, with 13 bases in the middle. The germline CDR1 and CDR2 sequences are LNHDA and SQIVND (reference sequence). The CDR3 is made up of 17 amino acids. The CDR3 DNA follows: TGTGCCAGTAGTATAGATTATCCTAGAACAAGCACAGATACGCAGTATTTT. It codes for CASSIDYPRTSTDTQYF.

This clone was seen once. The rearrangement links TRBV7-9 to TRBJ2-7; no definite D call. This CDR3 contains 11 residues. Trimming left V 5 bases short and J 2 bases short, with 4 bases between. Germline loops: CDR1 SEHNR, CDR2 FQNEAQ (reference sequence). The CDR3 nucleotides read TGTGCCAGCAGCCCGGCCTACGAGCAGTACTTC. Protein product: CASSPAYEQYF.